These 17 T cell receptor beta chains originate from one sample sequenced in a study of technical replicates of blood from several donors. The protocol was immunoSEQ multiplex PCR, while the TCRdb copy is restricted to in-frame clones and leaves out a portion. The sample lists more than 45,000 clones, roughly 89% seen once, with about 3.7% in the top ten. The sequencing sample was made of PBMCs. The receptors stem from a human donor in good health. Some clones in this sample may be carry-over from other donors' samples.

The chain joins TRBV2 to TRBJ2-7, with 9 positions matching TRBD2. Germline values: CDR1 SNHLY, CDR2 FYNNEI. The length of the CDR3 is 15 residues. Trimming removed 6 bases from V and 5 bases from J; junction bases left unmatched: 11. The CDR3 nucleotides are TGTGCCAGCAGCGCTCCGGGGACTAGCAGCGACGAGCAGTACTTC. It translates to CASSAPGTSSDEQYF.

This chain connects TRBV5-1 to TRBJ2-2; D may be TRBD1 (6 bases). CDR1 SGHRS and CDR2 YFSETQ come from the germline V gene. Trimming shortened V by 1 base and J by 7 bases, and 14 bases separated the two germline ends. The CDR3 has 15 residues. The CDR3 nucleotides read TGCGCCAGCAGCTTGTCATCAGGGGTTGGCGGGGAGCTGTTTTTT. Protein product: CASSLSSGVGGELFF.

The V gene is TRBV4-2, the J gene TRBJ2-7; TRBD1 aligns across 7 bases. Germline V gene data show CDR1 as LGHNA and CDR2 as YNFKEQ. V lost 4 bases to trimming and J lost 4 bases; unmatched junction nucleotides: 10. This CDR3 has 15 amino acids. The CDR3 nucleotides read TGTGCCAGCAGCCCGAGCGGACAGGCAACTTACGAGCAGTACTTC. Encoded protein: CASSPSGQATYEQYF.

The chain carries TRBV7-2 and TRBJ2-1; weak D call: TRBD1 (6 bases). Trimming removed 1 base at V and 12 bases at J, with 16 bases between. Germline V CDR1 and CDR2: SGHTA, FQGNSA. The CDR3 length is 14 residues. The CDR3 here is CASSLELGPRGQFF. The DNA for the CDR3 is TGTGCCAGCAGCTTAGAGCTAGGGCCCAGGGGGCAGTTCTTC. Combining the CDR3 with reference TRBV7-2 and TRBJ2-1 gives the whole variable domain GAGVSQSPSNKVTEKGKDVELRCDPISGHTALYWYRQSLGQGLEFLIYFQGNSAPDKSGLPSDRFSAERTGGSVSTLTIQRTQQEDSAVYLCASSLELGPRGQFFGPGTRLTVL.

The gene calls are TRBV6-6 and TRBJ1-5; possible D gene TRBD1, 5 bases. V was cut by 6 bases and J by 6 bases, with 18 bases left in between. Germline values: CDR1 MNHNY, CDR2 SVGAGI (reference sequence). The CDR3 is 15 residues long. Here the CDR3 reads CASSQGISPRQPQHF. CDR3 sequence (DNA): TGTGCCAGCAGCCAGGGAATTTCTCCCCGTCAGCCCCAGCATTTT.

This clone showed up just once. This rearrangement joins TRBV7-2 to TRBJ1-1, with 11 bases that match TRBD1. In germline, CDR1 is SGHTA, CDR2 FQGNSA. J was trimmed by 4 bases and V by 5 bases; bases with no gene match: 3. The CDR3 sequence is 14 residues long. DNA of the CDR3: TGTGCCAGCAGCCACGGGACAGGGGGCACTGAAGCTTTCTTT. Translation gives CASSHGTGGTEAFF. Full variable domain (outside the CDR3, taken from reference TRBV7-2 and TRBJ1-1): GAGVSQSPSNKVTEKGKDVELRCDPISGHTALYWYRQSLGQGLEFLIYFQGNSAPDKSGLPSDRFSAERTGGSVSTLTIQRTQQEDSAVYLCASSHGTGGTEAFFGQGTRLTVV.

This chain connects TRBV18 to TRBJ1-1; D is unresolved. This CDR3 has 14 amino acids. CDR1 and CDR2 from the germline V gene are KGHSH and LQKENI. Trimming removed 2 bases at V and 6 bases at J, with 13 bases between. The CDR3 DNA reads TGTGCCAGCTCACCAGTTGCGGGTAGAGCTGAAGCTTTCTTT. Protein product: CASSPVAGRAEAFF.

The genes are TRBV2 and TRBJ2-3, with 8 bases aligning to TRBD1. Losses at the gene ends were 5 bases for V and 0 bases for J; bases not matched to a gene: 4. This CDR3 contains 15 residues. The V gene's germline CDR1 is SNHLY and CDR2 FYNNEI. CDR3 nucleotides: TGTGCCAGCAGTAAAGACAGGGGAAGCACAGATACGCAGTATTTT. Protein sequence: CASSKDRGSTDTQYF.

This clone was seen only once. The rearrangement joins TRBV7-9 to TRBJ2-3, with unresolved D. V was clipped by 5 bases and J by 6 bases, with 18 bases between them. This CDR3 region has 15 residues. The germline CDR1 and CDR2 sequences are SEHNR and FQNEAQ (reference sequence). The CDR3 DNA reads TGTGCCAGCAGCCCCCTGGGCTACGTGACCGATACGCAGTATTTT. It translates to CASSPLGYVTDTQYF.

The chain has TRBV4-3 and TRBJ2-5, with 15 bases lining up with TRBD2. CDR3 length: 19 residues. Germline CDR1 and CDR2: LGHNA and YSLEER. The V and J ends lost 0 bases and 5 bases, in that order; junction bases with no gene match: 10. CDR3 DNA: TGCGCCAGCAGCCAAGATAGGACTAGCGGGGGGGCCGGGTTTGAGACCCAGTACTTC. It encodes CASSQDRTSGGAGFETQYF.

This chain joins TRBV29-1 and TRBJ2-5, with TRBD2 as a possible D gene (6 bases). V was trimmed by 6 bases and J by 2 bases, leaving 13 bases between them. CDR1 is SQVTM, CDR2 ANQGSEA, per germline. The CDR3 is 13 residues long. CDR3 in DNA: TGCAGCGTCGAATGGACTACACAAGAGACCCAGTACTTC. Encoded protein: CSVEWTTQETQYF.

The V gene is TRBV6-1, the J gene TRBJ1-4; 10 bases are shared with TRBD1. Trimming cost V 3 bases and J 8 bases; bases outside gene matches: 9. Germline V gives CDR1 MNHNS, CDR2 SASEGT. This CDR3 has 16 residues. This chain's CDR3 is CASSDRGQGTLEKLFF. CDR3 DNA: TGTGCCAGCAGTGACCGGGGACAGGGGACGTTGGAAAAACTGTTTTTT.

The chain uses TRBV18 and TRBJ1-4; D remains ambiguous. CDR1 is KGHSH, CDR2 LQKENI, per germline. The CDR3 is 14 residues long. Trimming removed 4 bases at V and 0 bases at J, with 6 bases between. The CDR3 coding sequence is TGTGCCAGCTCACTTGGGCCAACTAATGAAAAACTGTTTTTT. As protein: CASSLGPTNEKLFF.

The CDR3 DNA follows: TGTGCCAGCACCCAGGGAATGAACTATGGCTACACCTTC. This gives the protein CASTQGMNYGYTF. The V and J genes are TRBV28 and TRBJ1-2, with a weak D call TRBD1 (5 bases). The CDR3 loop spans 13 amino acids. Germline V gene sequence: CDR1 MDHEN, CDR2 SYDVKM. The germline V and J ends were trimmed by 7 bases and 2 bases, with 11 bases remaining between them.

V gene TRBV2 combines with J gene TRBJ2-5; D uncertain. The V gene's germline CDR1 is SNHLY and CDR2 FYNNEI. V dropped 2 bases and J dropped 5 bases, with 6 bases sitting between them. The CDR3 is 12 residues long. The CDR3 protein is CASSESRETQYF. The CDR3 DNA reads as TGTGCCAGCAGTGAATCGCGGGAGACCCAGTACTTC.

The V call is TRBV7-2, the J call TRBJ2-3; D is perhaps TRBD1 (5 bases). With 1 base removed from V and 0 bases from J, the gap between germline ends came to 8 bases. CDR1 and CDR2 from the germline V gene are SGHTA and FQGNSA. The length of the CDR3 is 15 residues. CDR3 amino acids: CASSLGSGSTDTQYF. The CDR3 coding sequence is TGTGCCAGCAGCTTAGGGTCAGGGAGCACAGATACGCAGTATTTT.

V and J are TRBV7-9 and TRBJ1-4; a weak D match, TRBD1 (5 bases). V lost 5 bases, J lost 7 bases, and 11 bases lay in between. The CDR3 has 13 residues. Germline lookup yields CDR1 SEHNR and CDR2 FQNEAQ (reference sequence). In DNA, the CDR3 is TGTGCCAGCAGCCAGGGTGGTGCTGAAAAACTGTTTTTT. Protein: CASSQGGAEKLFF.